This T cell receptor (beta chain) was observed in a study of breast tumors, draining lymph nodes, adjacent tissues. The CDR3 is 14 amino acids. V was cut by 0 bases and J by 7 bases, with 11 bases left in between. Germline lookup yields CDR1 SGHDT and CDR2 YYEEEE. Each CDR3 protein gets one entry after TCRdb re-called the multiplex PCR reads with MiXCR. The top ten clones hold roughly 3.8% of a sample with 150,000 to 200,000 distinct CDR3 sequences, around 35% of them seen once. Study-level findings and limits: Tumor repertoires ranked between lymph nodes and nontumor tissue in diversity, with V and J gene preferences. The lymph node origin of tumor T cells was framed as consistent with a hypothesis, not demonstrated.

Samples came from axillary lymph nodes draining the breast cancer. This clonotype was seen ten or more times. The target antigen is unknown. The sequence came from a female donor with breast cancer. Some clones in this sample may be carry-over from other donors' samples. Sequences were obtained from axillary lymph node tissue. The chain employs TRBV5-6 and TRBJ1-5; D gene unclear. The CDR3 protein is CASSLEGTGQPQHF. In nucleotides, the CDR3 is TGTGCCAGCAGCTTGGAGGGTACTGGGCAGCCCCAGCATTTT.